This T cell receptor beta chain was observed in a study of blood T cell repertoires in COVID-19. TCRdb's copy holds only in-frame clones and misses some; the assay was immunoSEQ multiplex PCR. Seen here are some 240,000 clones, 85% to 90% observed once, and the top ten hold roughly 5%. Germline V gene sequence: CDR1 LGHDT, CDR2 YNNKEL (reference sequence). J was trimmed by 6 bases and V by 0 bases; bases with no gene match: 6. CDR3 size: 16 residues. The rearrangement links TRBV3-1 (or the pseudogene TRBV3-2) to TRBJ1-5; 9 bases line up with TRBD1. The sequence derives from a woman aged 40 to 50 who had recovered from COVID-19. The sequenced sample consisted of peripheral blood. The chain's CDR3 is CASSQDMTGGGQPQHF. The CDR3 DNA follows: TGTGCCAGCAGCCAAGATATGACAGGGGGAGGTCAGCCCCAGCATTTT.